The 18 T cell receptor beta chains given below trace back to one sample, sequenced in a study of shared clonotypes between healthy human individuals. The repertoire was sequenced with immunoSEQ multiplex PCR; TCRdb's copy has only in-frame clones and lacks some. This sample carries fewer than 650,000 clones, 75% to 85% of them seen once, and the ten largest clones take 13%. The sample taken for sequencing was PBMCs. The origin of the receptors is a woman aged 35 to 49 in good health. Some clones in this sample may be carry-over from other donors' samples.

Points on this clone: The sample has other DNA sequences that encode this CDR3 too. The chain links TRBV7-2 to TRBJ1-3, with D maybe TRBD1 (5 bases). The CDR3 sequence is 15 residues long. V lost 5 bases and J 4 bases, leaving 15 bases between the germline ends. Germline CDR1 SGHTA, CDR2 FQGNSA. This CDR3 is CASSPLGVSGNTIYF. In nucleotides, the CDR3 is TGTGCCAGCAGCCCCCTGGGGGTAAGCGGAAACACCATATATTTT.

A word on this clone: The likely explanation is a read error, given a far larger clone one base away. This rearrangement joins TRBV7-2 to TRBJ1-1; D unclear. The germline CDR1 and CDR2 sequences are SGHTA and FQGNSA. The CDR3 is 12 amino acids. The V end lost 3 bases, the J end lost 2 bases, and 4 bases lay between the germline ends. The CDR3 is CASSFFNTEAFF. CDR3 DNA sequence: TGTGCCAGCAGCTTTTTTAACACTGAAGCTTTCTTT.

The chain couples TRBV7-9 to TRBJ2-2; 11 nucleotides match TRBD1. The CDR3 is made up of 17 amino acids. CDR1 and CDR2 (germline): SEHNR, FQNEAQ (reference sequence). V dropped 4 bases and J dropped 4; count of bases not matched to a gene: 8. The CDR3 coding sequence is TGTGCCAGCAGCTGGGAGGACAGGGGGCGGATCACCGGGGAGCTGTTTTTT. It is translated as CASSWEDRGRITGELFF.

Notes on this clone: Other DNA sequences in the sample encode the same CDR3. V gene TRBV5-1 combines with J gene TRBJ1-2; no firm D call. V was cut by 7 bases and J by 7 bases, with 14 bases left in between. Germline loops: CDR1 SGHRS, CDR2 YFSETQ. This CDR3 is 12 amino acids long. CDR3 bases: TGCGCCAGCTCATTGGAGGGTTTTGGCTACACCTTC. Its translation: CASSLEGFGYTF.

CDR3 nucleotides: TGTGCCAGTAGCCCCCAGAGAGCCAGCGAAAACTACGAGCAGTACTTC. This gives the protein CASSPQRASENYEQYF. The chain is built from TRBV19 and TRBJ2-7; D unclear. This CDR3 has 16 residues. CDR1 is LNHDA and CDR2 is SQIVND in the germline V gene (reference sequence). Trimming left V 6 bases short and J 3 bases short, with 21 bases between.

The chain is built from TRBV6-1 and TRBJ1-3; D not resolved. V lost 6 bases, J lost 0 bases, and 9 bases lay in between. Per germline, CDR1 MNHNS and CDR2 SASEGT. The CDR3 is 14 residues long. This CDR3 is CASRLASSGNTIYF. Written as DNA, the CDR3 is TGTGCCAGCAGGCTGGCGAGCTCTGGAAACACCATATATTTT.

The rearrangement joins TRBV7-2 to TRBJ1-2; 7 nucleotides match TRBD1. CDR3 size: 16 residues. V shed 7 bases, J shed 7 bases, and the junction held 18 bases outside the gene matches. From germline, CDR1 is SGHTA and CDR2 FQGNSA. CDR3 DNA sequence: TGTGCCAGCACCCCCGTGACAGGGACCTCGTTAAGTGGCTACACCTTC. Translation: CASTPVTGTSLSGYTF. Based on the CDR3 plus reference TRBV7-2 and TRBJ1-2, the full variable domain is GAGVSQSPSNKVTEKGKDVELRCDPISGHTALYWYRQSLGQGLEFLIYFQGNSAPDKSGLPSDRFSAERTGGSVSTLTIQRTQQEDSAVYLCASTPVTGTSLSGYTFGSGTRLTVV.

In this sample, this clone turned up many times. The gene calls are TRBV18 and TRBJ2-7; 9 bases line up with TRBD1. CDR3 size: 15 residues. The trim removed 3 bases at V and 3 bases at J, leaving 6 bases unmatched. From germline, CDR1 is KGHSH and CDR2 LQKENI. The CDR3 DNA reads as TGTGCCAGCTCACCCCTCGGACAGGGGATCTACGAGCAGTACTTC. As protein: CASSPLGQGIYEQYF.

The CDR3 DNA follows: TGTGCCTGGAGCCGGGGGGCTGGCAATCAGCCCCAGCATTTT. Protein sequence: CAWSRGAGNQPQHF. This rearrangement joins TRBV30 to TRBJ1-5, with D possibly matching TRBD1 (6 bases). V was trimmed by 3 bases and J by 2 bases, leaving 11 bases between them. The CDR3 runs 14 residues. CDR1 is GTSNPN and CDR2 is SVGIG in the germline V gene (reference sequence). The full variable domain, completed using reference TRBV30 and TRBJ1-5, is SQTIHQWPATLVQPVGSPLSLECTVEGTSNPNLYWYRQAAGRGLQLLFYSVGIGQISSEVPQNLSASRPQDRQFILSSKKLLLSDSGFYLCAWSRGAGNQPQHFGDGTRLSIL.

The chain combines TRBV5-4 with TRBJ2-7, with D maybe TRBD2 (5 bases). This CDR3 region has 15 residues. Trimming shortened V by 1 base and J by 0 bases, and 11 bases separated the two germline ends. The germline CDR1 and CDR2 sequences are SGHNT and YYREEE (reference sequence). CDR3 nucleotide sequence: TGTGCCAGCAGCTTGAACGGAGGCGGCTCCTACGAGCAGTACTTC. As protein: CASSLNGGGSYEQYF.

This chain links TRBV5-4 with TRBJ2-3, with D perhaps matching TRBD2 (6 bases). The CDR3 is made up of 15 amino acids. Germline V gene sequence: CDR1 SGHNT, CDR2 YYREEE (reference sequence). V was cut by 0 bases and J by 2 bases, with 10 bases left in between. CDR3 nucleotide sequence: TGTGCCAGCAGCTTGGCGCGGGGCCCCACAGATACGCAGTATTTT. Its translation: CASSLARGPTDTQYF.

This clone was recorded only once. The rearrangement joins TRBV2 to TRBJ2-1, with TRBD2 identical over 13 bases. The CDR3 is 16 residues long. After removal of 6 bases from V and 0 bases from J, the junction contained 2 bases not matched to a gene. Germline CDR1 and CDR2: SNHLY and FYNNEI. CDR3 bases: TGTGCCAGCAGATGGACTAGCGGGAGCTCCTACAATGAGCAGTTCTTC. Its protein product is CASRWTSGSSYNEQFF.

V gene TRBV25-1 combines with J gene TRBJ2-3; D unclear. From germline, CDR1 is MGHDK and CDR2 SYGVNS. V shed 2 bases and J shed 0 bases, with 6 bases lying between them. The CDR3 runs 14 residues. DNA of the CDR3: TGTGCCAGCAGTGAACAGGAGAGCACAGATACGCAGTATTTT. Its protein is CASSEQESTDTQYF.

The V gene is TRBV29-1, the J gene TRBJ2-7; D gene ambiguous. The CDR3 is made up of 11 amino acids. The germline V and J ends were trimmed by 7 bases and 0 bases, with 7 bases remaining between them. Germline CDR1 reads SQVTM; CDR2 reads ANQGSEA. The CDR3: CSAQSSYEQYF. In DNA form, the CDR3 reads TGCAGCGCCCAGAGCTCCTACGAGCAGTACTTC.

The chain joins TRBV2 to TRBJ2-7; 10 bases align to TRBD2. Trimming at V came to 6 bases and at J to 2 bases, leaving 7 bases not matched to a gene. The CDR3 totals 15 residues. The V gene's germline CDR1 is SNHLY and CDR2 FYNNEI. The CDR3 region is CASRYWTSGAYEQYF. The CDR3 region has the DNA TGTGCCAGCAGGTATTGGACTAGCGGCGCCTACGAGCAGTACTTC.

This chain connects TRBV6-6 to TRBJ2-7; 10 bases are a match to TRBD1. The ends lost 4 bases at V and 1 base at J; junction bases unmatched: 4. From germline, CDR1 is MNHNY and CDR2 SVGAGI (reference sequence). The CDR3 sequence is 15 residues long. The CDR3 DNA follows: TGTGCCAGCAGTTCGCCGGGACAGGGGTCCTACGAGCAGTACTTC. As protein: CASSSPGQGSYEQYF.

The chain recombines TRBV11-2 with TRBJ2-3, with D perhaps TRBD1 or TRBD2 (5 bases each). V was shortened by 4 bases and J by 5 bases, with 19 bases between the two germline ends. CDR1 is SGHAT, CDR2 FQNNGV, per germline. The CDR3 extends over 16 amino acids. The CDR3 spells CASSSGTFVRGDTQYF. The CDR3 DNA sequence: TGTGCCAGCAGCTCTGGGACCTTCGTTCGCGGAGATACGCAGTATTTT.

The rearrangement joins TRBV28 to TRBJ1-4, with D possibly matching TRBD1 (6 bases). V was pared by 6 bases and J by 8 bases, with 16 bases between. The CDR3 has 14 amino acids. Germline V lookup: CDR1 MDHEN, CDR2 SYDVKM. CDR3 sequence (DNA): TGTGCCAGCAGCCGAAGGGACATATGGGAAAAACTGTTTTTT. Encoded protein: CASSRRDIWEKLFF.